Reported below is one T cell receptor (beta chain). The source of the sample is a study of blood T cell repertoires in COVID-19. Study-level information: The United States, Italy and Spain were the sources of the acute and convalescent COVID-19 samples. In each case, the material was cDNA or gDNA derived from T cells, B-cell-depleted T cells, or PBMCs.

The germline V gene has CDR1 SNHLY and CDR2 FYNNEI. The CDR3 extends over 13 amino acids. The V gene lost 2 bases and the J gene lost 4 bases, with 5 bases spanning the gap. Original analysis: Nucleated cell counts were estimated from reference gene primer amplification. Measured with immunoSEQ multiplex PCR; TCRdb has only the in-frame clones, and not every one. The DNA was the basis for D and trimming; V, J and clone size are from that table. The repertoire has hundreds of thousands of clones, about 80% of them found once; the top ten carry about 2.3%. The rearrangement joins TRBV2 to TRBJ2-2; D is ambiguous. This receptor was obtained from a woman in her forties with active or convalescent COVID-19. Sample: peripheral blood. CDR3 nucleotides: TGTGCCAGCAGTGAATTCTCCACCGGGGAGCTGTTTTTT. Translation gives CASSEFSTGELFF.